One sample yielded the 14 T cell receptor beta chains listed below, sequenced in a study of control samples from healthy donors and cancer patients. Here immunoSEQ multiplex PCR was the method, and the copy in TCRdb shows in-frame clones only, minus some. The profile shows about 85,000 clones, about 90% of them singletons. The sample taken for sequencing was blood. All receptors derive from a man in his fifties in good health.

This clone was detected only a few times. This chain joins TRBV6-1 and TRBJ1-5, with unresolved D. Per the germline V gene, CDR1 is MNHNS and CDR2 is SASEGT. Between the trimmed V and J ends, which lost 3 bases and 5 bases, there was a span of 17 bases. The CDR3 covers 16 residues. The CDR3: CASSEVDNRRDQPQHF. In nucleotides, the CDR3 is TGTGCCAGCAGTGAGGTTGACAACCGGCGGGATCAGCCCCAGCATTTT.

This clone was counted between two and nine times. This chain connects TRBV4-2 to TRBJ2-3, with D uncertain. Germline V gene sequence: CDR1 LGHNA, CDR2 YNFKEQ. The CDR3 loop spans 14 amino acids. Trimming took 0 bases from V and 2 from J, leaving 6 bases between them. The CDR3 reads CASSQEGSTDTQYF. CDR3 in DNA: TGTGCCAGCAGCCAAGAAGGGTCCACAGATACGCAGTATTTT.

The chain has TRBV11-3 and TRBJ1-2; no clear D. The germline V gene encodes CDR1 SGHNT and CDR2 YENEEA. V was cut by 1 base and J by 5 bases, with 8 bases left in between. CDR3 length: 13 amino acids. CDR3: CASSLGSGYGYTF. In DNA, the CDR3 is TGTGCCAGCAGCTTAGGGTCCGGTTATGGCTACACCTTC.

CDR3 DNA: TGTGCCAGCAGCTTATCGCTACAGGGTATGGAGTACTTC. It yields the protein CASSLSLQGMEYF. V and J are TRBV11-2 and TRBJ2-7; weak D call: TRBD1 (6 bases). Germline V gene lookup returns CDR1 SGHAT and CDR2 FQNNGV. The CDR3 has 13 residues. V lost 2 bases, J lost 11 bases, and 16 bases lay in between. The full variable domain, in which reference TRBV11-2 and TRBJ2-7 provide the parts outside the CDR3, is EAGVAQSPRYKIIEKRQSVAFWCNPISGHATLYWYQQILGQGPKLLIQFQNNGVVDDSQLPKDRFSAERLKGVDSTLKIQPAKLEDSAVYLCASSLSLQGMEYFGPGTRLTVT.

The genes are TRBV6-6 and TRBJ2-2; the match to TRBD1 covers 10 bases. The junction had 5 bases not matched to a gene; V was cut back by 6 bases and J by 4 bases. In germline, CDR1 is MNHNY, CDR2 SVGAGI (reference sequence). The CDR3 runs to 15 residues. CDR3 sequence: CASSPRDRGTGELFF. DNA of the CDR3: TGTGCCAGCAGCCCCCGGGACAGGGGCACCGGGGAGCTGTTTTTT.

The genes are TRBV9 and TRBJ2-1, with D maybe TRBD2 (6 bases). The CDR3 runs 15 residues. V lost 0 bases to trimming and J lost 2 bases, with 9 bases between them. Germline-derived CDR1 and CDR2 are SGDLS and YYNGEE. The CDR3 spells CASSVGLGAYNEQFF. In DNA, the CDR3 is TGTGCCAGCAGCGTAGGACTAGGGGCCTACAATGAGCAGTTCTTC.

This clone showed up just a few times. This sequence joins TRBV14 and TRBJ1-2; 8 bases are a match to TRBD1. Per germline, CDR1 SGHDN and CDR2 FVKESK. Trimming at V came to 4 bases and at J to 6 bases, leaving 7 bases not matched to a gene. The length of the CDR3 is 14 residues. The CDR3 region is CASSPYTGGNGYTF. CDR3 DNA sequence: TGTGCCAGCAGCCCATACACAGGGGGAAATGGCTACACCTTC. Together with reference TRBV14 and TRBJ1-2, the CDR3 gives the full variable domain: EAGVTQFPSHSVIEKGQTVTLRCDPISGHDNLYWYRRVMGKEIKFLLHFVKESKQDESGMPNNRFLAERTGGTYSTLKVQPAELEDSGVYFCASSPYTGGNGYTFGSGTRLTVV.

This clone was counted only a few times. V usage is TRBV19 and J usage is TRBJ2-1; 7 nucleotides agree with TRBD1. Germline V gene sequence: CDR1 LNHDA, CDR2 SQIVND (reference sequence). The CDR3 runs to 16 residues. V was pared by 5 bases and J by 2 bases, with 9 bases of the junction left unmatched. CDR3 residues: CASSPSRGSTYNEQFF. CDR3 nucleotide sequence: TGTGCCAGTAGTCCCTCCAGGGGGTCAACCTACAATGAGCAGTTCTTC.

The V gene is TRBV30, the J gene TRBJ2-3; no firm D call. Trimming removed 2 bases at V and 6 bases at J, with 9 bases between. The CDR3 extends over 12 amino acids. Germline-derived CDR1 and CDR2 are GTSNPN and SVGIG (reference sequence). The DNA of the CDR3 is TGTGCCTGGAGTCTGAAGGATGATACGCAGTATTTT. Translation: CAWSLKDDTQYF.

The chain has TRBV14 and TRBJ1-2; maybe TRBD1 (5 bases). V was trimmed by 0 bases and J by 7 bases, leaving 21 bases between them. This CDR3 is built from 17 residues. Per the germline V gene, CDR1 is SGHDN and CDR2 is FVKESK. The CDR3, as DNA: TGTGCCAGCAGCCAAGATATCTCCCGCAGGGAGTTTTTTGGCTACACCTTC. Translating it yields CASSQDISRREFFGYTF. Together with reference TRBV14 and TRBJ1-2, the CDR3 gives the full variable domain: EAGVTQFPSHSVIEKGQTVTLRCDPISGHDNLYWYRRVMGKEIKFLLHFVKESKQDESGMPNNRFLAERTGGTYSTLKVQPAELEDSGVYFCASSQDISRREFFGYTFGSGTRLTVV.

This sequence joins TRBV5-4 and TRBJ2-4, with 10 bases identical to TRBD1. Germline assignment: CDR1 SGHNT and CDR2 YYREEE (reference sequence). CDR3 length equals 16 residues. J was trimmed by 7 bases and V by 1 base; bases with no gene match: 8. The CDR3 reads CASSLLSGTGANIQYF. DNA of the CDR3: TGTGCCAGCAGCTTGCTATCCGGGACAGGGGCGAACATTCAGTACTTC.

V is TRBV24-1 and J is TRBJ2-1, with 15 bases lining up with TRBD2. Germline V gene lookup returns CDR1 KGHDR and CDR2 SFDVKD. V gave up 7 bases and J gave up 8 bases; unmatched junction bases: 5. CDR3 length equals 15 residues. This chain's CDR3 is CATSQGLAGGYEQFF. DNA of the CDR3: TGTGCCACCAGCCAAGGACTAGCGGGGGGGTATGAGCAGTTCTTC.

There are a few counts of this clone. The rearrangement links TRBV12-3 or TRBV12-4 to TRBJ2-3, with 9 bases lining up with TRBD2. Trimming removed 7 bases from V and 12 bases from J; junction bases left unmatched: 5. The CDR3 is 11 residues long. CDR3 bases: TGTGCCAGCAAGGGACTAGCAAGTCAGTATTTT. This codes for CASKGLASQYF.

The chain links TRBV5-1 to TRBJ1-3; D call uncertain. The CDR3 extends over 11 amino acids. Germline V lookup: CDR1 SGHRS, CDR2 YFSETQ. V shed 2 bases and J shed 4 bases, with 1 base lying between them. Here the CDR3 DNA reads TGCGCCAGCAGCTTCGGAAACACCATATATTTT. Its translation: CASSFGNTIYF.